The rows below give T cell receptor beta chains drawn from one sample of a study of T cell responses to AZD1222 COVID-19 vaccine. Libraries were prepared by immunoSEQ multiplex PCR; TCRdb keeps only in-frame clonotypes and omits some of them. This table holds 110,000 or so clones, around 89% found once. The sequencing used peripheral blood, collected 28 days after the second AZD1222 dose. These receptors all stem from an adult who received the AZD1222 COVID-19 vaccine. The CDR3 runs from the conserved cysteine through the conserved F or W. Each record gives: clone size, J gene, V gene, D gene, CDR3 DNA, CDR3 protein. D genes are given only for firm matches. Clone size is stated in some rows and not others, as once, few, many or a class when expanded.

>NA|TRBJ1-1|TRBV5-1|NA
TGCGCCAGCAGCTCGGTTCCCCCTGGGCGCCGGAACACTGAAGCTTTCTTT
CASSSVPPGRRNTEAFF
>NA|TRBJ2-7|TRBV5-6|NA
TGTGCCAGCAGCGCCGTTGGGATAGCGGATCCCTACGAGCAGTACTTC
CASSAVGIADPYEQYF
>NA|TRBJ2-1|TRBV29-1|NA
TGCAGCGTTATTGGACTGAAAAATGAGCAGTTCTTC
CSVIGLKNEQFF
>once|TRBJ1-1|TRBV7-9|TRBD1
TGTGCCAGCAGCTACCCTCCTGGACAGGGGGCAGGTACTGAAGCTTTCTTT
CASSYPPGQGAGTEAFF
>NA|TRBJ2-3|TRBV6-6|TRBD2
TGTGCCAGCAGTCTATCAACCGGGACTAGCCCTTCTGGCACAGATACGCAGTATTTT
CASSLSTGTSPSGTDTQYF
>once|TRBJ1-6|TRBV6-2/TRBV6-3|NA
TGTGCCAGCAGTTACTCTAGTTCACCCCTCCACTTT
CASSYSSSPLHF
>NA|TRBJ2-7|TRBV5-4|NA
TGTGCCAGCAGCGGTCGCTACGAGCAGTACTTC
CASSGRYEQYF
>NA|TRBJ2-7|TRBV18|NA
TGTGCCAGCTCACCGCAACAGAGCTCCTACGAGCAGTACTTC
CASSPQQSSYEQYF
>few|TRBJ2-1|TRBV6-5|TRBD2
TGTGCCAGCAGTCGAACGGGGACTAGCGGGAATGAGCAGTTCTTC
CASSRTGTSGNEQFF
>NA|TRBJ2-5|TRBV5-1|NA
TGCGCCAGCAGCTTGGGGTTGGGGGGTCAAGAGACCCAGTACTTC
CASSLGLGGQETQYF
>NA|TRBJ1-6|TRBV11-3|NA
TGTGCCAGCAGCTTCTTAAAAGTGGGGAGATCACCCCTCCACTTT
CASSFLKVGRSPLHF
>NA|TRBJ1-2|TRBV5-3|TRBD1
TGTGCCAGAAGCCCTTGGGACAGGGTAGAAAACCCAGGTGGCTACACCTTC
CARSPWDRVENPGGYTF
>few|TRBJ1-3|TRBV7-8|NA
TGTGCCAGCAGCGATAGACTTGGAAACACCATATATTTT
CASSDRLGNTIYF
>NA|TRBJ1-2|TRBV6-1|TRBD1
TGTGCCAGCAGTGCGGGGGACAGGGGGCTTAATGGTGGCTACACCTTC
CASSAGDRGLNGGYTF
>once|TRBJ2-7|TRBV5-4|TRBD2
TGTGCCAGCAGCCCCCCCCAGGGAGGGTACGAGCAGTACTTC
CASSPPQGGYEQYF
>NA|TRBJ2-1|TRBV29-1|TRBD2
TGCAGCGTTGTCCCTAGCGGGATCAATGAGCAGTTCTTC
CSVVPSGINEQFF
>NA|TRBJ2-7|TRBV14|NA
TGTGCCAGCAGCCACCCTCTAAAACAGGGACCCTTCTACGAGCAGTACTTC
CASSHPLKQGPFYEQYF
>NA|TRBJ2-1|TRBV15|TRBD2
TGTGCCACCAGCAGAGGCTCGGGTAGCGGGAGTTACAATGAGCAGTTCTTC
CATSRGSGSGSYNEQFF
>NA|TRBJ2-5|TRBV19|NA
TGTGCCAGTAGTCTTTCACCCTCGGGACTGAAAGAGACCCAGTACTTC
CASSLSPSGLKETQYF
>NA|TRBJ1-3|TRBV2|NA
TGTGCCAGCAAGCTAAGGGTTAGAAACACCATATATTTT
CASKLRVRNTIYF
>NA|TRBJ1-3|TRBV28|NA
TGTGCCAGCACCGTTGGGGGACGGAACTCTGGAAACACCATATATTTT
CASTVGGRNSGNTIYF
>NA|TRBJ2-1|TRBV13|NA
TGTGCCAGCAGCTTCAAAGTTATCGGGGGAGCGTACAATGAGCAGTTCTTC
CASSFKVIGGAYNEQFF
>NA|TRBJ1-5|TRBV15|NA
TGTGCCACCAAGGACCGGAGAGGGGGAACAGGCCAGCCCCAGCATTTT
CATKDRRGGTGQPQHF
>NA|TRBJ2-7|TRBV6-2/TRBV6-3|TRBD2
TGTGCCAGCAGCCGACGTGGCGGGAGTCACTACGAGCAGTACTTC
CASSRRGGSHYEQYF
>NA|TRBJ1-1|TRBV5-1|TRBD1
TGCGCCAGCAGCCCCGGCTCAGGGGGCGGCACTGAAGCTTTCTTT
CASSPGSGGGTEAFF
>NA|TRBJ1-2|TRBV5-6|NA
TGTGCCAGCAGCTTGGTAGGCGGCAGGGTAACTAACTATGGCTACACCTTC
CASSLVGGRVTNYGYTF
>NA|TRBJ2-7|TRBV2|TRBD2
TGTGCCAGCAGTGGCGGGGGACTAGCGGCCTACGAGCAGTACTTC
CASSGGGLAAYEQYF
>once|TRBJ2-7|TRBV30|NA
TGTGCCTGGGACGGCGGCAACTACGAGCAGTACTTC
CAWDGGNYEQYF
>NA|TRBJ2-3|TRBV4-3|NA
TGCGCCAGCAGCCAATCCGCGAGCGCTACAGTGGGTACGCAGTATTTT
CASSQSASATVGTQYF
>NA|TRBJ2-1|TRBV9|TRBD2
TGTGCCAGCAGTGGACTAGCGGGAGGTTTGTACAATGAGCAGTTCTTC
CASSGLAGGLYNEQFF
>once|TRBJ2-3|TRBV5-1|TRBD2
TGCGCCAGCAGCAGTAACTCGGGACTAGCGGGTGCGGTGGGAACGCAGTATTTT
CASSSNSGLAGAVGTQYF
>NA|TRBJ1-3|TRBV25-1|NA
TGTGCCAGCAGTGGGGACCAGGGGCTCGGTGGAAACACCATATATTTT
CASSGDQGLGGNTIYF
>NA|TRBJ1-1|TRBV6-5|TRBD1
TGTGCCAGCAGTAACAGGGGACTGGGTACTGAAGCTTTCTTT
CASSNRGLGTEAFF
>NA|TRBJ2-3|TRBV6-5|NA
TGTGCCGGGTCCAGGGGGAGGAGCACAGATACGCAGTATTTT
CAGSRGRSTDTQYF
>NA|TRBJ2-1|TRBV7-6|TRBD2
TGTGCCAGCAGCTCCCCGGGACAATTAGGGACTAGCGGGAGGGGTAATGAGCAGTTCTTC
CASSSPGQLGTSGRGNEQFF
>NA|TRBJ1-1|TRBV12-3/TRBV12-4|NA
TGTGCCAGCAGTTTAGCAGGTGGCACTGAAGCTTTCTTT
CASSLAGGTEAFF